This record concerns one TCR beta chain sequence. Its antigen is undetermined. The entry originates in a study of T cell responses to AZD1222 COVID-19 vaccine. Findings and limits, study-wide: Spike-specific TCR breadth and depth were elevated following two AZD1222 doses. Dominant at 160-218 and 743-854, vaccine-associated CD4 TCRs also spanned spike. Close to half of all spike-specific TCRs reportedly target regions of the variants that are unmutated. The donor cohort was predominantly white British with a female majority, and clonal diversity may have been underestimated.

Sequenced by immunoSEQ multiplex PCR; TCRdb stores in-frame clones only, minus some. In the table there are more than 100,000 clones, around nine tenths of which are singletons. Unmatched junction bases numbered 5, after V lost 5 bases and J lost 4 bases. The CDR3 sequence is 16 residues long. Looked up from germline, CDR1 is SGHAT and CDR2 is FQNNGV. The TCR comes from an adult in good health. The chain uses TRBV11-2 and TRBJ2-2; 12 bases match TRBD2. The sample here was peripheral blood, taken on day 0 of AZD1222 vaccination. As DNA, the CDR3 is TGTGCCAGCAGCCCTAGCGGGGGGGCCCTCACCGGGGAGCTGTTTTTT. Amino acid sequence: CASSPSGGALTGELFF.